This T cell receptor (beta chain) was obtained from a study of brain T cells in children with intractable seizures (dated by TCRdb to the early 2020s). About the full investigation: As a first screen for immune gene transcripts, resected brain tissue from 53 pediatric epilepsy surgery cases was run on a NanoString immunology panel. About 70% of the 12 selected surgery cases also had pre-surgery blood sequenced, which left four cases with brain tissue only. Overall study results and their limits: Viral specificity was inferred only from CDR3 sequence similarity, and patients' HCMV serostatus was unknown. Because pre- and post-surgery blood were sequenced to different depths, clones absent from the pre-surgery sample may reflect undersampling.

TCR beta chain sequences were generated from genomic DNA using the immunoSEQ assay. As for the authors' bioinformatics: CDR3 sequences that did not begin with the conserved framework cysteine at position 104 were removed by hand. Clonality was calculated as one minus the normalized Shannon's Diversity Index, with values ranging from 0 (maximal diversity) to 1 (oligoclonal). To check whether a given CDR3 had different frequencies in two samples, for example brain versus blood, chi-squared comparison-of-proportions tests were used. Public clonotypes were found through immuneACCESS searches, while the VDJdb browser was used to judge similarity to known antiviral clonotypes. This is the immuneACCESS table as TCRdb keeps it, with only in-frame sequences that have V and J called. A part of the clones is gone; compared with another copy, unresolved V genes explain less than half, and the rest is unexplained. For V, J and clone size, that table is used; D and trimming come from the DNA. This sample gives 340,000 or so clones in total; about 93% of them show up just once. In total, the top ten clones hold roughly 6% of the sample.

At the junction V is shortened by 2 bases and J by 0 bases, with 7 bases in between. From the cysteine up to the phenylalanine, the CDR3 has a length of 14 residues. Solely the CDR3 DNA is kept, with 42 bases framed from the first base. CDR1 and CDR2 are read off the germline V gene as SGHDT and YYEEEE. Note on this clone: Its antigen remains undetermined. Base qualities are missing; no much larger clone stands one base away.

What this sample's time point label stands for: blood from clinic visit 5 months post-surgery; TSC patient then seizure free. The surgery cases that showed the highest brain T cell transcript signatures were chosen for TCR beta chain sequencing of brain tissue, and of blood when it was available. Patients had been treated with at least one anti-epileptic drug before surgery. TCR-sequenced patients were children with drug-resistant epilepsy due to tuberous sclerosis complex, focal cortical dysplasia, Rasmussen encephalitis or hemimegalencephaly. Bulk genomic DNA was extracted from unsorted brain tissue and whole blood with the Monarch genomic DNA purification kit.

The rearrangement combines TRBV5-6 with TRBJ2-3, with the D gene call left open. The TCR was taken from a boy under two years old with tuberous sclerosis and intractable seizures. The sequenced sample was peripheral blood, obtained about 5 months after surgery. The CDR3 region reads CASSFDPSTDTQYF. The DNA sequence follows: TGTGCCAGCAGCTTCGACCCTAGCACAGATACGCAGTATTTT.